The next 19 T cell receptor beta chains were all read from a single sample in a study of tumor-infiltrating lymphocytes in primary liver carcinoma. Co-extracting RNA and DNA was done with roughly 17-31 mg of unsorted bulk tissue as input. TCR beta cDNA was made from 450 to 500 ng total RNA with a constant-region primer. Libraries covering TCR beta were generated through three nested multiplex PCR rounds (using a slightly modified ARM-PCR). TRBV1-TRBV30 forward primers paired with a C-beta reverse primer were used in the first two PCR rounds, which ran roughly 11 cycles each. TCRdb used MiXCR to reprocess the multiplex PCR reads, holding one entry per CDR3 protein. This table holds about 120,000 distinct CDR3 sequences, roughly three fifths found once. Sequencing used liver tumor tissue from sampling region 1. Subset specified: tumor region T1, superior pole. All receptors come from a woman between 55 and 75 years old with primary liver carcinoma and hepatitis B virus infection.

This clonotype has only one observation. A read error may produce the germline difference seen at one junction end. V and J are TRBV11-3 and TRBJ2-2; 11 nucleotides line up with TRBD2. The CDR3 is 17 residues long. The germline V gene has CDR1 SGHNT and CDR2 YENEEA. DNA of the CDR3: TGTGCCAGCAACTTATGCAGACTAGCGGGAAACACCGGGGAGCTGTTTTTT. It encodes CASNLCRLAGNTGELFF.

This clonotype was counted only a few times. CDR3 sequence reads: CASSQDPGLAGGPQHNEQFF. The CDR3 region has the DNA TGTGCCAGCAGCCAAGACCCCGGACTAGCGGGAGGACCCCAACACAATGAGCAGTTCTTC. This sequence joins TRBV4-2 and TRBJ2-1; 14 nucleotides align to TRBD2. The germline CDR1 and CDR2 sequences are LGHNA and YNFKEQ. The CDR3 runs 20 residues. After removal of 0 bases from V and 5 bases from J, the junction contained 12 bases not matched to a gene.

There are many counts of this clonotype. The chain combines TRBV14 with TRBJ2-1; the D gene is possibly TRBD2 (6 bases). The CDR3 contains 15 residues. Trimming stripped 1 base from V and 12 bases from J, with 19 bases between. In germline, CDR1 is SGHDN, CDR2 FVKESK. In nucleotides, the CDR3 is TGTGCCAGCAGCCAAGGTCTAGCGTTAGTTTCTGGGCAGTTCTTC. It specifies CASSQGLALVSGQFF.

Concerning this clonotype itself: The conserved phenylalanine or tryptophan normally closing the CDR3 is absent here, so this likely arose from a read error. The rearrangement joins TRBV10-3 to TRBJ2-3; either TRBD1 or TRBD2 may supply D (5 bases each). CDR3 length: 15 amino acids. V lost 6 bases, J lost 2 bases, and 15 bases lay in between. CDR1 is ENHRY, CDR2 SYGVKD, per germline. The CDR3 loop reads CAIRPGKDTTDTQYL. The CDR3 DNA sequence: TGTGCCATCAGGCCGGGAAAGGACACCACAGATACGCAGTATCTT.

In regard to this clonotype: A clone one base away is much larger, so this may be a read error. The chain carries TRBV6-5 and TRBJ1-5; 7 bases line up with TRBD1. Germline lookup yields CDR1 MNHEY and CDR2 SVGAGI. Trimming cost V 6 bases and J 3 bases; bases outside gene matches: 8. CDR3 size: 15 residues. CDR3 sequence (DNA): TGTGCCAGCAGCAGGGGGTTTAATAACAATCAGCCCCAGCATTTT. Translated: CASSRGFNNNQPQHF.

Regarding this clonotype: One junction end disagrees with the germline gene, perhaps due to a read error. The V gene is TRBV12-3 or TRBV12-4, the J gene TRBJ2-5; 8 bases line up with TRBD2. The CDR3 loop spans 18 amino acids. Written as DNA, the CDR3 is TGTGCCAGCAGTCTCCACTTGACTAGCGCCAGCCCCCAAGGGACCCAGTACTTC. Encoded protein: CASSLHLTSASPQGTQYF.

This clonotype appeared a few times. The CDR3: CAWSVDGTGSNIQYF. CDR3 sequence (DNA): TGTGCCTGGAGTGTAGACGGGACAGGTTCGAACATTCAGTACTTC. J is TRBJ2-4 and V is TRBV30; 8 nucleotides agree with TRBD1. V trimming: 0 bases; J trimming: 7 bases; junction bases outside the gene matches: 8. Looked up from germline, CDR1 is GTSNPN and CDR2 is SVGIG (reference sequence). The CDR3 spans 15 residues. Full variable domain (missing parts from reference TRBV30 and TRBJ2-4): SQTIHQWPATLVQPVGSPLSLECTVEGTSNPNLYWYRQAAGRGLQLLFYSVGIGQISSEVPQNLSASRPQDRQFILSSKKLLLSDSGFYLCAWSVDGTGSNIQYFGAGTRLSVL.

This clonotype was seen repeatedly, ten times or more. This sequence joins TRBV6-6 and TRBJ2-7; 7 nucleotides line up with TRBD2. J was trimmed by 2 bases and V by 0 bases; bases with no gene match: 10. The CDR3 spans 17 residues. The V gene's germline CDR1 is MNHNY and CDR2 SVGAGI (reference sequence). The CDR3 bases are TGTGCCAGCAGTTACTCACTCCAGGGCGGGAGTACCTACGAGCAGTACTTC. This gives the protein CASSYSLQGGSTYEQYF.

As concerns this clonotype: A read error may account for a junction end that differs from germline. The rearrangement uses TRBV11-2 and TRBJ1-3, with a possible D match to TRBD1 (5 bases). The CDR3 has 15 amino acids. The germline gives CDR1 SGHAT, CDR2 FQNNGV. CDR3 protein: CASSIIGATGNTIYF. The CDR3 DNA reads as TGTGCCAGCAGCATAATAGGGGCAACTGGAAACACTATATATTTT. The variable domain in full, with the rest retrieved from reference TRBV11-2 and TRBJ1-3, is EAGVAQSPRYKIIEKRQSVAFWCNPISGHATLYWYQQILGQGPKLLIQFQNNGVVDDSQLPKDRFSAERLKGVDSTLKIQPAKLEDSAVYLCASSIIGATGNTIYFGEGSWLTVV.

This clonotype came up once. At one end the junction does not follow the germline gene, possibly because of a read error. The rearrangement joins TRBV11-2 to TRBJ2-1; 8 bases are a match to TRBD2. The CDR3 loop spans 14 amino acids. Germline V gene sequence: CDR1 SGHAT, CDR2 FQNNGV. The CDR3 reads CATSPPRVAGKQFF. CDR3 sequence (DNA): TGTGCCACCAGCCCCCCGAGGGTAGCGGGGAAGCAGTTCTTC.

The sample holds many counts of this clonotype. The gene calls are TRBV4-2 and TRBJ2-3, with 14 bases aligning to TRBD2. CDR1 and CDR2 (germline): LGHNA, YNFKEQ. CDR3 length: 15 amino acids. V was pared by 4 bases and J by 6 bases, with 3 bases of the junction left unmatched. CDR3 DNA sequence: TGTGCCAGCAGCCTGGGACTAGCGGGAGTTGATACGCAGTATTTT. This codes for CASSLGLAGVDTQYF.

This clonotype was picked up one time. The CDR3 DNA reads as TGCAGCGTTGACCGTGGGTCTGGGAGGGCTGGAGAGACCCAGTACTTC. Translation gives CSVDRGSGRAGETQYF. V gene TRBV29-1 combines with J gene TRBJ2-5; 7 nucleotides agree with TRBD2. The V gene's germline CDR1 is SQVTM and CDR2 ANQGSEA. V gave up 3 bases and J gave up 4 bases; unmatched junction bases: 14. This CDR3 is 16 amino acids long.

This clonotype appeared once. A read error is likely, as this CDR3 ends without the conserved phenylalanine or tryptophan. The DNA is omitted, as the CDR3 cannot be located on it reliably, and the CDR3 follows TCRdb's listing. The V call is TRBV11-3, the J call TRBJ2-5; the listed D gene, TRBD2, was not tested against the DNA. Germline V CDR1 and CDR2: SGHNT, YENEEA. Termini included, the CDR3 measures 14 amino acids. The CDR3 is CASSLGTAQETEYL.

This sequence joins TRBV28 and TRBJ2-3, with D hard to call. Germline V gene data show CDR1 as MDHEN and CDR2 as SYDVKM. The CDR3 is made up of 15 amino acids. V lost 8 bases and J lost 3, with 18 bases in between. DNA of the CDR3: TGTGCCAGCCACATATATGGGAAAGGGACAGATACGCAGTATTTT. Translating gives CASHIYGKGTDTQYF.

This clonotype appeared a few times. A much larger clone lies a single base off, so this may be a read error. The J gene is TRBJ1-2, the V gene TRBV4-2; weak D call: TRBD1 (6 bases). From germline, CDR1 is LGHNA and CDR2 YNFKEQ. The CDR3 loop spans 15 amino acids. CDR3 nucleotides: TGTGCCAACAGCCAAGTACCAGGGGCGAACTATGGCTACACCTTC. The encoded protein is CANSQVPGANYGYTF.

About this clonotype: Since no conserved phenylalanine or tryptophan closes the CDR3, a read error is the likely cause. The chain employs TRBV11-2 and TRBJ1-6; 8 positions match TRBD1. Germline V lookup: CDR1 SGHAT, CDR2 FQNNGV. The CDR3 is 14 amino acids. The CDR3 DNA is TGTACCAGCAGCCTACAGGGGGTAGATTCGCCCCTCCACTCT. It translates to CTSSLQGVDSPLHS.

The genes are TRBV11-2 and TRBJ2-2; no definite D call. Germline-derived CDR1 and CDR2 are SGHAT and FQNNGV. V was pared by 9 bases and J by 4 bases, with 12 bases between. CDR3 length: 13 amino acids. The CDR3 here is CASRSLITGELFF. The CDR3 DNA sequence: TGTGCCAGTAGGTCGCTAATCACCGGGGAGCTGTTTTTT.

CDR3 amino acids: CASSKWTSGVREQFF. The CDR3 bases are TGTGCCAGCAGTAAGTGGACTAGCGGGGTGAGGGAGCAGTTCTTC. The V gene is TRBV12-3 or TRBV12-4, the J gene TRBJ2-1; TRBD2 matches 12 bases. Trimming took 5 bases from V and 10 from J; bases not matched to a gene: 9. The CDR3 has 15 amino acids.

Comment on this clonotype: A much larger clonotype is one base distant, so this may be a read error. This rearrangement joins TRBV6-2 or TRBV6-3 to TRBJ2-7; a weak D match, TRBD1 (6 bases). The V end lost 7 bases, the J end lost 5 bases, and 18 bases lay between the germline ends. The CDR3 extends over 14 amino acids. Germline CDR1 reads MNHEY; CDR2 reads SVGEGT. The CDR3 loop is CASNGTTSRNEQYF. The CDR3 nucleotides are TGTGCCAGCAACGGGACAACCTCCCGGAACGAGCAGTACTTC.